This T cell receptor beta chain came from a study of a mutant IDH1 vaccine in newly diagnosed glioma. The wider study: V12 fell at week 35 and V13, the study end, at week 47.

The time point here: week 35, safety follow-up. One vaccine dose held 300 ug of mutant IDH1 20-mer peptide and came with topical imiquimod. The germline V and J ends were trimmed by 0 bases and 2 bases, with 10 bases remaining between them. The CDR3 contains 15 residues. Germline CDR1 and CDR2: LGHNA and YNFKEQ. As concerns this clone: Its antigen is currently unknown.

Sequencing was performed with immunoSEQ multiplex PCR; in TCRdb, only in-frame clones are kept and a portion is missing. Of about 60,000 clones in the sample, about 85% were seen once. This chain connects TRBV4-2 to TRBJ2-5; D tentatively reads TRBD1 or TRBD2 (5 bases each). The clonotype originates from a man aged 30 to 39 with glioma. The source material was PBMCs, sampled from a glioma patient whose treatment included an IDH1 peptide vaccine. CDR3 protein: CASSQDPGPQETQYF. In DNA, the CDR3 is TGTGCCAGCAGCCAAGATCCGGGACCACAAGAGACCCAGTACTTC.